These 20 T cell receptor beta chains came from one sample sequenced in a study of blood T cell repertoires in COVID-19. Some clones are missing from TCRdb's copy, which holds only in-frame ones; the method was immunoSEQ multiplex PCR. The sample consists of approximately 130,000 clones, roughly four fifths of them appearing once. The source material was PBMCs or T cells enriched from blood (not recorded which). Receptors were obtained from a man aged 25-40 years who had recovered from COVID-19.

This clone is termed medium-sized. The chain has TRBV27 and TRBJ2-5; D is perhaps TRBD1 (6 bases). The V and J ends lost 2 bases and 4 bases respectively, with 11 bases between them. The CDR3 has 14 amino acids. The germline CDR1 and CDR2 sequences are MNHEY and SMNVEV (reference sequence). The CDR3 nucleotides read TGTGCCAGCAGTTTAAGACAGGCCGGAGAGACCCAGTACTTC. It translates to CASSLRQAGETQYF.

The CDR3 reads CASSSTTGTYGYTF. The CDR3 bases are TGTGCCAGCAGCTCTACGACAGGGACCTATGGCTACACCTTC. J is TRBJ1-2 and V is TRBV5-4; 7 bases align to TRBD1. Germline CDR1 is SGHNT and CDR2 is YYREEE (reference sequence). The CDR3 covers 14 residues. The V and J ends lost 3 bases and 4 bases, in that order; junction bases with no gene match: 6.

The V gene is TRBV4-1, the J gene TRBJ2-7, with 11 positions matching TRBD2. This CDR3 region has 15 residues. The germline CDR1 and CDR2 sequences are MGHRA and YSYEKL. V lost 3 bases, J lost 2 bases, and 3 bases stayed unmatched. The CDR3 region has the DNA TGCGCCAGCAGCCACGGGACTAGCGGAACCTACGAGCAGTACTTC. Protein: CASSHGTSGTYEQYF.

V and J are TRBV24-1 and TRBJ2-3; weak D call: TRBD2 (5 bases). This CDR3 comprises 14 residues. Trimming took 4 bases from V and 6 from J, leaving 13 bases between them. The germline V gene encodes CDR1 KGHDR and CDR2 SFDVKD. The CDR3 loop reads CATSESGDVDTQYF. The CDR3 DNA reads TGTGCCACCAGTGAGTCCGGGGATGTGGATACGCAGTATTTT.

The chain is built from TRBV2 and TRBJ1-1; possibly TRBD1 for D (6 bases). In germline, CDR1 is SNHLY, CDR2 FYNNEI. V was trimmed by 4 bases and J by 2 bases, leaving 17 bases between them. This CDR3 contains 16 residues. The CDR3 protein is CASSGGWRTANTEAFF. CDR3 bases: TGTGCCAGCAGTGGGGGGTGGCGGACAGCTAACACTGAAGCTTTCTTT.

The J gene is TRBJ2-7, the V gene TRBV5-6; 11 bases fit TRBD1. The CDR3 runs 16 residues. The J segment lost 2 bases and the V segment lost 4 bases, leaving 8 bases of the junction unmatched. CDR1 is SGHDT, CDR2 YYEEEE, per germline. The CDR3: CASSLWDRGSTYEQYV. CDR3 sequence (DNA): TGTGCCAGCAGCCTCTGGGACAGGGGGTCAACCTACGAGCAGTACGTC.

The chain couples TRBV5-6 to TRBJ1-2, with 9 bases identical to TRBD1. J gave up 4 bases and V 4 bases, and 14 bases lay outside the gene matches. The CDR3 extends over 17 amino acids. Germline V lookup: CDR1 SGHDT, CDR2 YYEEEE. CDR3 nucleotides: TGTGCCAGCAGCAAAACAGGGGGCTCACCGCCCCTCTATGGCTACACCTTC. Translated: CASSKTGGSPPLYGYTF.

As DNA, the CDR3 is TGTGCCAGCAGCCAGGACAGCTCGAATTCACCCCTCCACTTT. Translating gives CASSQDSSNSPLHF. This chain connects TRBV6-5 to TRBJ1-6; perhaps TRBD1 as D (6 bases). The germline CDR1 and CDR2 sequences are MNHEY and SVGAGI. CDR3 length equals 14 residues. The V end was cut by 6 bases, the J end by 7 bases, with 13 bases between.

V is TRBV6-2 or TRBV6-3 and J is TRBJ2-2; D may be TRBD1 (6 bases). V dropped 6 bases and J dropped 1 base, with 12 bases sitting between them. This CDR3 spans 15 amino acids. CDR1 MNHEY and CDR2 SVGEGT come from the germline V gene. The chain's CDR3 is CASSKGQRNTGELFF. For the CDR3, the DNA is TGTGCCAGCAGCAAAGGACAGAGGAACACCGGGGAGCTGTTTTTT.

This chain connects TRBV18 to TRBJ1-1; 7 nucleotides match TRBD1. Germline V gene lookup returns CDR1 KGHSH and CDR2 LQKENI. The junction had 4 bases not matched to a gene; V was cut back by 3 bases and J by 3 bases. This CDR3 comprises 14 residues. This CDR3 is CASSPRQGYTEAFF. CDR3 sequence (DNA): TGTGCCAGCTCACCTAGACAGGGATACACTGAAGCTTTCTTT.

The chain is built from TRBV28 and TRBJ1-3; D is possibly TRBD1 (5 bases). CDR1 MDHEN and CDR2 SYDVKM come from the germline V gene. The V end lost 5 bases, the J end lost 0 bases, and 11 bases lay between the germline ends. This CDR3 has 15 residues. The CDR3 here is CASSPQGLSGNTIYF. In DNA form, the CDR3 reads TGTGCCAGCAGTCCCCAGGGACTCTCTGGAAACACCATATATTTT.

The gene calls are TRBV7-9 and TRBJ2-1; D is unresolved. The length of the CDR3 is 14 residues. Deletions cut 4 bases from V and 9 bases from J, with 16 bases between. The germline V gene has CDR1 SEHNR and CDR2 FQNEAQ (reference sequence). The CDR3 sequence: CASSSVTEMGEQFF. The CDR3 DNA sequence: TGTGCCAGCAGCTCCGTAACGGAGATGGGTGAGCAGTTCTTC.

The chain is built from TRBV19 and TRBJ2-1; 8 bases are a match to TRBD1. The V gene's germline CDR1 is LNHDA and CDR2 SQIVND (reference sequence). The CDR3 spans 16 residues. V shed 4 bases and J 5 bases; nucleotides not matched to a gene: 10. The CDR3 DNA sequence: TGTGCCAGTAGTACACGGACAGGGAAGGTCAACAATGAGCAGTTCTTC. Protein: CASSTRTGKVNNEQFF.

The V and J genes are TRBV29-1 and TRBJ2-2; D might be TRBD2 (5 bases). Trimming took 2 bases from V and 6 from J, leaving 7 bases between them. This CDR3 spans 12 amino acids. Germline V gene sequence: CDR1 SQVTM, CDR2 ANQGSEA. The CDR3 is CSVESGSGELFF. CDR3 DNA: TGCAGCGTTGAATCGGGATCCGGGGAGCTGTTTTTT.

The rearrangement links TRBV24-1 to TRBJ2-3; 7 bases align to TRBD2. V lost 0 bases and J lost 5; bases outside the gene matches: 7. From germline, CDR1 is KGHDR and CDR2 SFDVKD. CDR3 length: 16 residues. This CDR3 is CATSDLVRGEGDTQYF. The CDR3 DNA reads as TGTGCCACCAGTGATTTGGTCCGGGGGGAGGGAGATACGCAGTATTTT.

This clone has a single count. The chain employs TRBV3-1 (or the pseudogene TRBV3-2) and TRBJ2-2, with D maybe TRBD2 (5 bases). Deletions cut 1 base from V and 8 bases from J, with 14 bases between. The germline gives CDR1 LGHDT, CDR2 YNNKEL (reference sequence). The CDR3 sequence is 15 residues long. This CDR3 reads CASSQGQRTQGELFF. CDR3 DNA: TGTGCCAGCAGCCAAGGGCAGCGGACTCAGGGGGAGCTGTTTTTT.

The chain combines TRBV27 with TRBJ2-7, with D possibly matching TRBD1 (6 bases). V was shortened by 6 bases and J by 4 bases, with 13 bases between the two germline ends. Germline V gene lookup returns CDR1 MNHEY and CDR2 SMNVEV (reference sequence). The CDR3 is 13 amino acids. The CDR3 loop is CASRRDKTYEQYF. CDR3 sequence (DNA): TGTGCCAGCAGACGGGACAAAACTTACGAGCAGTACTTC.

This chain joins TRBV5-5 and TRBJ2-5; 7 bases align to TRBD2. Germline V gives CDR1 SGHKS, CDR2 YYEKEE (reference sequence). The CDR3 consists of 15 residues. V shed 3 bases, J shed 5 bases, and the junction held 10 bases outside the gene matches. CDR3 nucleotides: TGTGCCAGCAGCTCACAGCCGACTAGCCGGGAGACCCAGTACTTC. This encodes CASSSQPTSRETQYF.

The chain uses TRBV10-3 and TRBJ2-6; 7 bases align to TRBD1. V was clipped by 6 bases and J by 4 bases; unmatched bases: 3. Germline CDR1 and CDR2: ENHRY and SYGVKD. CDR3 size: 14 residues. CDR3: CAISRGFGANVLTF. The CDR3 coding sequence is TGTGCCATCAGCAGGGGGTTCGGGGCCAACGTCCTGACTTTC.

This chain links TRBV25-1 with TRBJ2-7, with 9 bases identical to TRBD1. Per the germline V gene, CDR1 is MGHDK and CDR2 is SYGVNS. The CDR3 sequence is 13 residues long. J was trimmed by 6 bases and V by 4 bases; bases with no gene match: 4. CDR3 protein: CASSALTGGEQYV. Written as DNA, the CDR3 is TGTGCCAGCAGTGCCCTGACAGGGGGCGAGCAGTACGTC.